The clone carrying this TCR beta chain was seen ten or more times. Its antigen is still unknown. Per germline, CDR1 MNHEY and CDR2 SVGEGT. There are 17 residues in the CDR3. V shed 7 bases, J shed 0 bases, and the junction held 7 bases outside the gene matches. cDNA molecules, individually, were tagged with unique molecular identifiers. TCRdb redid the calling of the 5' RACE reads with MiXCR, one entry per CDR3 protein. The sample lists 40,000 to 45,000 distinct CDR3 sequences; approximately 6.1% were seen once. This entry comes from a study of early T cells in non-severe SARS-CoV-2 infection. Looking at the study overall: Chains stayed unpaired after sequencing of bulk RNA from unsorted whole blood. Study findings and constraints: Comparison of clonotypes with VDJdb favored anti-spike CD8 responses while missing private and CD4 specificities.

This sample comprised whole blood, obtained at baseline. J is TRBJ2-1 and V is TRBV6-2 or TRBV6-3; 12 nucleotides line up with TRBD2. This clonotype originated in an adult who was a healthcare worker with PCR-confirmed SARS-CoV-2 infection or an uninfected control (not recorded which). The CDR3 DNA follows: TGTGCCAGCACTTTGTGGACTAGCGGGGCCTCCTACAATGAGCAGTTCTTC. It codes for CASTLWTSGASYNEQFF.